One T cell receptor beta chain is described in this entry. This CDR3 has 15 residues. Germline V gene lookup returns CDR1 SGHTA and CDR2 FQGNSA. V shed 0 bases, J shed 4 bases, and the junction held 3 bases outside the gene matches. In the authors' workflow: Researchers report that nucleated cell counts were estimated from reference gene primer amplification. Produced via immunoSEQ multiplex PCR; TCRdb's table is partial and in-frame only. Clonal size and the V and J genes are those of that table, whereas D and trimming came from the DNA. The sample lists fewer than 350,000 clones, around 89% seen once, with about 4.2% in the top ten. The source of the sample is a study of blood T cell repertoires in COVID-19. Whole-study context: Samples taken during acute and convalescent COVID-19 were collected in the United States, Italy and Spain. PBMCs, B-cell-depleted T cells, or T cells were the source of the cDNA or gDNA that made up the material.

Sequencing input: peripheral blood. This clonotype was obtained from a man aged 40-49 years with acute or convalescent COVID-19. V usage is TRBV7-2 and J usage is TRBJ1-5, with 7 positions matching TRBD1. The CDR3 sequence is CASSLAGTVNQPQHF. The CDR3 DNA reads TGTGCCAGCAGCTTAGCGGGGACAGTAAATCAGCCCCAGCATTTT.